The sequence of this T cell receptor (beta chain) was determined in a study of cytotoxic CD8 clonotypes in ibrutinib-treated CLL. Study context: Partial responses numbered around 24 and complete responses 2; after a median around 68 months, roughly 15 stayed remitted and approximately twelve progressed.

Data came from immunoSEQ multiplex PCR; TCRdb stores just in-frame clones and leaves some out. The sample has roughly 160,000 clones; about 80% are singletons. General study findings and limits: With treatment, public clonotypes, which were uncommon, either contracted or remained stable. The study sampled sustained-remission and progressing patients at different times.

CDR3 size: 14 residues. Germline values: CDR1 MNHEY, CDR2 SMNVEV (reference sequence). V was cut by 6 bases and J by 1 base, with 12 bases left in between. Roughly 2 micrograms of genomic DNA from cryopreserved PBMCs went into TCR beta libraries. About this clone: The antigen is unknown.

This receptor was obtained from a human donor with chronic lymphocytic leukemia. The chain combines TRBV27 with TRBJ1-1; the D is unclear. The source material was PBMCs, sampled after 24 months of ibrutinib treatment. The DNA of the CDR3 is TGTGCCAGCAGCCCCTTCCGCTCGAACACTGAAGCTTTCTTT. It translates to CASSPFRSNTEAFF.